The present T cell receptor beta chain was sequenced within a study of cytomegalovirus exposure and HLA in healthy donors (dated by TCRdb to about 2017). Broadly, across the study: A later analysis indicated that the 120 validation repertoires were generated on the platform also employed for the approximately 690 repertoires of the first cohort. The study aimed to test whether signatures of past pathogen exposure could be identified by cataloging public T cell receptors. The study combined high-throughput TCR immunosequencing, statistical association of individual TCRs with disease status, and machine learning to predict cytomegalovirus infection status. Besides the first cohort of more than 650 subjects, a separate validation cohort made up of about 120 different subjects was used.

The CDR3 runs 16 amino acids, cysteine and phenylalanine included. The sequence is cut down to CDR3 DNA, 48 bases in frame from base 1. The germline V gene (reference sequence) yields PRHDT for CDR1 and FYEKMQ for CDR2. V sheds 5 bases and J sheds 1 base, leaving 14 bases between their ends. The donors belonged to the validation cohort of about 120 subjects, which was separate from the roughly 680-subject first cohort. Library generation was performed with the immunoSEQ multiplex PCR assay. In the authors' own workflow: A statistical classification framework was built for diagnosing cytomegalovirus status from the catalog of TCR beta chain sequences. TCRdb re-hosts the immuneACCESS table, in-frame sequences only. Its copies lack some clones; in the studies checked, an unresolved V gene accounts for under half of them, and the cause for the rest is not known. V and J calls and clone size are given by that table; D and trimming were obtained from the DNA. The sample table contains some 110,000 clones; only one count was recorded for about 82% of them. The ten biggest clones cover approximately 4.9% of the sample.

The paper's findings and limits, for the study overall: In the study, around 150 TCR beta chains were listed as associated with cytomegalovirus. All 120 or so repertoires were used to score co-occurrence in the validation cohort in a later analysis, because that analysis had no HLA typing for the cohort. In vitro tests confirmed that a few of the cytomegalovirus-associated TCR beta chains recognize cytomegalovirus antigens. It was suggested by the authors that the approach could potentially be generalized to other disease states and immunological phenotypes. Subsequent analysis determined that TCRs grouped into clusters in the first cohort also showed a tendency toward co-occurrence across the 90 to 150 validation repertoires, and 94% of cluster scores exceeded 0. The classifier was reported to diagnose cytomegalovirus status with high specificity and sensitivity in both the original cohort and the validation cohort. Across donors, most TCR sequences were observed very rarely, whereas some public TCRs were present in many individuals.

In regard to this clone: This receptor's antigen is unknown. Qualities for individual bases were not recorded, and no much larger clone is one base off.

Rearrangement joined TRBV13 to TRBJ2-2; no confident D gene assignment can be made. Sequenced input: PBMCs. The origin of this receptor is a man aged 18 to 35 in good health and CMV-seronegative. The DNA sequence is as follows: TGTGCCAGCAGCCCCCGAGCCGCTAAGAACACCGGGGAGCTGTTTTTT. This gives the protein CASSPRAAKNTGELFF. When the CDR3 is completed using the reference TRBV13 and TRBJ2-2 genes on either side, the full variable domain is AAGVIQSPRHLIKEKRETATLKCYPIPRHDTVYWYQQGPGQDPQFLISFYEKMQSDKGSIPDRFSAQQFSDYHSELNMSSLELGDSALYFCASSPRAAKNTGELFFGEGSRLTVL.